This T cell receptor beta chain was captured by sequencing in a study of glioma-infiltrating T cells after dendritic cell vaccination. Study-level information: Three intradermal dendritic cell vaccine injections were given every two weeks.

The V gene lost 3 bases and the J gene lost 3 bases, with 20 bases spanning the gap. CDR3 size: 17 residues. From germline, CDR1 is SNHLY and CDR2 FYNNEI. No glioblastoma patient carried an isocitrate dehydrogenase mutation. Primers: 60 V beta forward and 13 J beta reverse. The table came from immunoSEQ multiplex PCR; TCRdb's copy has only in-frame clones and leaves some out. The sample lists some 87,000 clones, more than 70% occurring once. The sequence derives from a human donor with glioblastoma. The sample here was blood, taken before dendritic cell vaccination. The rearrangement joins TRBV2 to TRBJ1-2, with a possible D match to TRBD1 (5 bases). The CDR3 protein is CASSEFGGGPLDYGYTF. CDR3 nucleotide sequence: TGTGCCAGCAGTGAGTTCGGGGGGGGACCGCTTGACTATGGCTACACCTTC.